The TCR beta chain described here comes from a study of blood T cell repertoires in COVID-19. Original processing methods: Reference gene primers were amplified, and this amplification served to estimate nucleated cell counts. Profiling relied on immunoSEQ multiplex PCR, and the TCRdb table lists in-frame clones only, not all of them. D and trimming were read from the DNA, whereas the V and J calls and clone size are those reported in that table. This table has roughly 170,000 clones, 70% to 85% appearing once. This CDR3 is built from 13 residues. Germline values: CDR1 SGHVS, CDR2 FNYEAQ. Trimming removed 5 bases at V and 1 base at J, with 8 bases between.

This clonotype was obtained from a human donor in a cohort sampled during active COVID-19. This chain connects TRBV7-6 to TRBJ1-1, with a possible D match to TRBD1 (5 bases). The sequencing sample was made of peripheral blood. CDR3 nucleotides: TGTGCCAGCAGCCCAACAGGGAACACTGAAGCTTTCTTT. This gives the protein CASSPTGNTEAFF.